This TCR beta chain stems from a study of shared clonotypes between healthy human individuals. The method was immunoSEQ multiplex PCR; TCRdb's version includes in-frame clones alone and lacks a portion of them. The sample holds approximately 1.4 million clones, 98% seen once. Donors had no recently reported acute infections or vaccinations and were HIV-negative. The CDR3 loop spans 14 amino acids. Sequencing used naive CD4+ T cells sorted from blood. Sample subset: CD45RA+ positively selected. This TCR came from a man aged 30 to 45 in good health. The chain has TRBV21-1 and TRBJ2-7; no DNA check was done on the table's D call, TRBD1. TRBV21-1 is an annotated pseudogene. Written as DNA, the CDR3 is TGTGCCATACGGTATGGGCCTCCCTCCTACGAGCAGTACTTC. Translated, it gives CAIRYGPPSYEQYF.